This TCR beta chain was obtained from a study of early T cells in non-severe SARS-CoV-2 infection. On the study more broadly: Unsorted whole blood bulk RNA was sequenced, with unpaired chains.

The TCR library protocol attached unique molecular identifiers to the individual cDNA molecules. MiXCR was run by TCRdb on the 5' RACE reads, yielding one entry per CDR3 protein. The sample lists about 100,000 distinct CDR3 sequences, about 13% occurring once. General observations from the study: Using VDJdb, the matching emphasized anti-spike CD8 responses while missing private and CD4 specificities.

The CDR3 length is 14 residues. Trimming removed 0 bases from V and 5 bases from J, with 13 bases in between. Per germline, CDR1 DFQATT and CDR2 SNEGSKA (reference sequence). To note about this clonotype: The antigen is unknown.

The source is an adult who was a healthcare worker with PCR-confirmed SARS-CoV-2 infection or an uninfected control (not recorded which). J is TRBJ2-5 and V is TRBV20-1; a weak D match, TRBD2 (5 bases). Sequenced sample: whole blood. The CDR3 region has the DNA TGCAGTGCTAGAGATGGGAGAGGCAGGGAGACCCAGTACTTC. Residues: CSARDGRGRETQYF.